Here is one T cell receptor beta chain with its context. CDR1 and CDR2 (germline): SGDLS, YYNGEE. This CDR3 comprises 12 residues. V gave up 0 bases and J gave up 5 bases, with 3 bases separating them. The repertoire was sequenced with immunoSEQ multiplex PCR; TCRdb's copy has only in-frame clones and lacks some. The top ten hold around 1.5% of the sample, which has 60,000 or so clones, under 95% seen once. This record comes from a study of blood T cell repertoires in COVID-19. V gene TRBV9 combines with J gene TRBJ2-1; D gene uncertain. Sequenced sample: peripheral blood. The sequence was obtained from a human donor in a cohort sampled during active COVID-19. The CDR3 is CASSVADNEQFF. CDR3 coding DNA: TGTGCCAGCAGCGTAGCGGACAATGAGCAGTTCTTC. Full variable domain (rest looked up from reference TRBV9 and TRBJ2-1): DSGVTQTPKHLITATGQRVTLRCSPRSGDLSVYWYQQSLDQGLQFLIQYYNGEERAKGNILERFSAQQFPDLHSELNLSSLELGDSALYFCASSVADNEQFFGPGTRLTVL.